This section outlines one T cell receptor (beta chain) sequence together with its context. The target antigen is unknown. The sample comes from a study of CD8 T cells in Susac syndrome. Study-wide points: The authors acknowledged that their TCR sequencing and HLA analysis involved a relatively small number of individuals.

RNA in amounts of 0.5 to 1 ug was reverse transcribed with random hexamers. The amplification used immunoSEQ multiplex PCR on TCR beta CDR3; it spanned 54 Vbeta and 13 Jbeta. TCRdb itself ran the immunoSEQ multiplex PCR reads through MiXCR, one entry per CDR3 protein. The repertoire holds about 180,000 distinct CDR3 sequences, with about 95% as singletons. This CDR3 contains 13 residues. Trimming removed 3 bases at V and 2 bases at J, with 7 bases between. Germline assignment: CDR1 MGHDK and CDR2 SYGVNS. TCR beta sequencing covered blood CD8+ and CD4+ T cells. Sequencing used CD8+ T cells from PBMCs. The TCR sequence derives from a human donor with multiple sclerosis. This sequence joins TRBV25-1 and TRBJ1-2, with unresolved D. The CDR3 protein is CASSDAQNYGYTF. CDR3 nucleotide sequence: TGTGCCAGCAGTGATGCCCAGAACTATGGCTACACCTTC.